Below, 22 T cell receptor beta chains from the same sample are listed, as sequenced in a study of T cell responses to AZD1222 COVID-19 vaccine. Some clones are missing from TCRdb's copy, which holds only in-frame ones; the method was immunoSEQ multiplex PCR. In the table there are 150,000 to 200,000 clones, about nine tenths of which are singletons. This sample comprised peripheral blood, obtained on day 0 of AZD1222 vaccination. The receptors were sampled from an adult in good health.

The chain joins TRBV9 to TRBJ1-5; D is perhaps TRBD1 (6 bases). The CDR3 length is 16 residues. The V end was cut by 0 bases, the J end by 3 bases, with 13 bases between. CDR1 and CDR2 from the germline V gene are SGDLS and YYNGEE. The CDR3 spells CASSVVEGGANQPQHF. As DNA, the CDR3 is TGTGCCAGCAGCGTAGTAGAAGGGGGGGCCAATCAGCCCCAGCATTTT.

This chain links TRBV6-2 or TRBV6-3 with TRBJ1-6; 7 bases line up with TRBD1. The germline V gene encodes CDR1 MNHEY and CDR2 SVGEGT. Trimming removed 0 bases from V and 13 bases from J; junction bases left unmatched: 15. The CDR3 consists of 17 residues. The CDR3 loop reads CASSYSTAGTVPLPLHF. The CDR3 coding sequence is TGTGCCAGCAGTTACTCGACGGCCGGGACAGTCCCTTTGCCCCTCCACTTT.

The chain joins TRBV30 to TRBJ1-5; D gene ambiguous. Trimming removed 0 bases from V and 3 bases from J, with 6 bases in between. Germline V gene sequence: CDR1 GTSNPN, CDR2 SVGIG (reference sequence). The CDR3 loop spans 13 amino acids. The CDR3 nucleotides are TGTGCCTGGAGTGTAAGGTACAATCAGCCCCAGCATTTT. Protein product: CAWSVRYNQPQHF. Based on the CDR3 plus reference TRBV30 and TRBJ1-5, the full variable domain is SQTIHQWPATLVQPVGSPLSLECTVEGTSNPNLYWYRQAAGRGLQLLFYSVGIGQISSEVPQNLSASRPQDRQFILSSKKLLLSDSGFYLCAWSVRYNQPQHFGDGTRLSIL.

The CDR3 is CASSKSGSHEQYF. The CDR3, as DNA: TGTGCCAGCAGCAAGAGCGGGAGCCACGAGCAGTACTTC. This chain uses TRBV7-2 with TRBJ2-7; 8 bases align to TRBD2. Per germline, CDR1 SGHTA and CDR2 FQGNSA. Trimming cost V 5 bases and J 5 bases; bases outside gene matches: 5. The CDR3 is 13 residues long.

The CDR3 bases are TGTGCCAGCAGCGAACGGACTAGCGGGCGGAATGAGCAGTTCTTC. It yields the protein CASSERTSGRNEQFF. This chain connects TRBV5-4 to TRBJ2-1, with 11 bases fitting TRBD2. CDR3 length: 15 residues. Trimming cost V 4 bases and J 7 bases; bases outside gene matches: 7. Germline loops: CDR1 SGHNT, CDR2 YYREEE (reference sequence).

The chain joins TRBV7-6 to TRBJ2-7; 9 bases are shared with TRBD2. Trimming removed 3 bases from V and 0 bases from J; junction bases left unmatched: 6. This CDR3 contains 16 residues. Germline CDR1 is SGHVS and CDR2 is FNYEAQ. The CDR3 here is CASSFGGRAGSYEQYF. DNA of the CDR3: TGTGCCAGCAGCTTTGGCGGGAGGGCCGGCTCCTACGAGCAGTACTTC.

The CDR3 DNA reads TGTGCCAGCAGGGGATATAGCAATCAGCCCCAGCATTTT. It yields the protein CASRGYSNQPQHF. This chain connects TRBV2 to TRBJ1-5; D call uncertain. V lost 6 bases and J lost 0, with 6 bases in between. CDR3 length: 13 amino acids. Germline V gene sequence: CDR1 SNHLY, CDR2 FYNNEI.

The chain uses TRBV21-1 and TRBJ2-7; TRBD1 is the table's D call, not checked against the DNA. TRBV21-1 is flagged as a pseudogene. The CDR3 has 15 residues. CDR3 in amino acids: CASSKAGSLNYEQYF. CDR3 sequence (DNA): TGTGCCAGCAGCAAAGCGGGCAGCTTGAACTACGAGCAGTACTTC.

This chain connects TRBV6-5 to TRBJ1-2; D is undetermined. CDR1 is MNHEY, CDR2 SVGAGI, per germline. V lost 3 bases and J 4 bases, leaving 12 bases between the germline ends. This CDR3 has 14 residues. The chain's CDR3 is CASSYRRVPYGYTF. CDR3 coding DNA: TGTGCCAGCAGTTATAGGCGGGTCCCCTATGGCTACACCTTC.

J is TRBJ1-1 and V is TRBV6-5; D unresolved. CDR3 size: 11 residues. Germline V gene sequence: CDR1 MNHEY, CDR2 SVGAGI. V was trimmed by 6 bases and J by 4 bases, leaving 6 bases between them. Here the CDR3 reads CASRAGTEAFF. The CDR3 nucleotides are TGTGCCAGCAGGGCAGGCACTGAAGCTTTCTTT.

The chain has TRBV30 and TRBJ1-3, with D unresolved. V was pared by 1 base and J by 4 bases, with 11 bases between. CDR1 GTSNPN and CDR2 SVGIG come from the germline V gene (reference sequence). This CDR3 spans 14 amino acids. CDR3 sequence reads: CAWSDRRFGNTIYF. In DNA, the CDR3 is TGTGCCTGGAGTGACCGACGGTTCGGAAACACCATATATTTT.

The V and J genes are TRBV7-2 and TRBJ2-3; TRBD2 matches at 10 bases. This CDR3 is 17 amino acids long. Looked up from germline, CDR1 is SGHTA and CDR2 is FQGNSA. The trim removed 2 bases at V and 2 bases at J, leaving 7 bases unmatched. The CDR3 region is CASSLKLAGANTDTQYF. The DNA of the CDR3 is TGTGCCAGCAGCTTAAAGCTAGCGGGAGCTAACACAGATACGCAGTATTTT.

The chain recombines TRBV18 with TRBJ2-1; perhaps TRBD2 as D (7 bases). Germline values: CDR1 KGHSH, CDR2 LQKENI. V lost 6 bases, J lost 4 bases, and 19 bases lay in between. This CDR3 has 16 amino acids. CDR3 coding DNA: TGTGCCAGCTCTCGCCGGACTAGGGGGGATTACAATGAGCAGTTCTTC. It translates to CASSRRTRGDYNEQFF.

The chain employs TRBV6-4 and TRBJ2-6, with no clear D. CDR1 and CDR2 from the germline V gene are MRHNA and SNTAGT. This CDR3 region has 13 residues. The CDR3 sequence is CERVNSGANVLTF. CDR3 nucleotide sequence: TGTGAAAGGGTGAACTCTGGGGCCAACGTCCTGACTTTC.

This chain links TRBV28 with TRBJ1-4; maybe TRBD1 (6 bases). There are 14 residues in the CDR3. V was pared by 5 bases and J by 12 bases, with 19 bases between. Germline V CDR1 and CDR2: MDHEN, SYDVKM. CDR3 sequence: CASSLGHGGVELFF. CDR3 coding DNA: TGTGCCAGCAGTCTGGGACACGGGGGGGTGGAACTGTTTTTT.

V gene TRBV9 combines with J gene TRBJ1-2, with TRBD1 identical over 8 bases. The germline gives CDR1 SGDLS, CDR2 YYNGEE. J lost 4 bases, V lost 4 bases, and 12 bases had no gene match. The CDR3 sequence is 16 residues long. CDR3 protein: CASSLWDRTFIYGYTF. The CDR3 coding sequence is TGTGCCAGCAGCCTCTGGGACAGGACCTTTATCTATGGCTACACCTTC. The complete variable domain, with remaining parts taken from reference TRBV9 and TRBJ1-2, reads DSGVTQTPKHLITATGQRVTLRCSPRSGDLSVYWYQQSLDQGLQFLIQYYNGEERAKGNILERFSAQQFPDLHSELNLSSLELGDSALYFCASSLWDRTFIYGYTFGSGTRLTVV.

V gene TRBV18 combines with J gene TRBJ2-1; tentatively, D is TRBD1 (5 bases). The CDR3 loop spans 15 amino acids. Trimming shortened V by 4 bases and J by 3 bases, and 13 bases separated the two germline ends. Germline CDR1 and CDR2: KGHSH and LQKENI. The CDR3 coding sequence is TGTGCCAGCTCACTCGAAACAGGTTTCTACAATGAGCAGTTCTTC. It translates to CASSLETGFYNEQFF. The entire variable domain, with the rest obtained from reference TRBV18 and TRBJ2-1, is as follows: NAGVMQNPRHLVRRRGQEARLRCSPMKGHSHVYWYRQLPEEGLKFMVYLQKENIIDESGMPKERFSAEFPKEGPSILRIQQVVRGDSAAYFCASSLETGFYNEQFFGPGTRLTVL.

V and J are TRBV7-8 and TRBJ1-5; TRBD1 might be the D (6 bases). This CDR3 has 19 amino acids. The germline V and J ends were trimmed by 4 bases and 3 bases, with 25 bases remaining between them. Germline assignment: CDR1 SGHVS and CDR2 FQNEAQ. The CDR3 DNA is TGTGCCAGCAGCTCGACGACAGGAGGAAATCCCCGGTTCAATCAGCCCCAGCATTTT. Translating it yields CASSSTTGGNPRFNQPQHF.

The chain joins TRBV29-1 to TRBJ2-2; TRBD1 matches 7 bases. The CDR3 length is 16 residues. After removal of 3 bases from V and 0 bases from J, the junction contained 7 bases not matched to a gene. From germline, CDR1 is SQVTM and CDR2 ANQGSEA. The CDR3 DNA sequence: TGCAGCGTTGACCTAAGGGACAGTTCGAACACCGGGGAGCTGTTTTTT. This sequence encodes CSVDLRDSSNTGELFF.

V gene TRBV28 combines with J gene TRBJ1-4; tentative D call: TRBD1 (6 bases). CDR3 length: 16 residues. Germline-derived CDR1 and CDR2 are MDHEN and SYDVKM. The V gene lost 5 bases and the J gene lost 3 bases, with 16 bases spanning the gap. In DNA, the CDR3 is TGTGCCAGCAGTGGGGACATTATGAGGTCTAATGAAAAACTGTTTTTT. It yields the protein CASSGDIMRSNEKLFF. Filled out from reference TRBV28 and TRBJ1-4, the complete variable domain reads DVKVTQSSRYLVKRTGEKVFLECVQDMDHENMFWYRQDPGLGLRLIYFSYDVKMKEKGDIPEGYSVSREKKERFSLILESASTNQTSMYLCASSGDIMRSNEKLFFGSGTQLSVL.

A word on this clone: A much larger clone sits a single nucleotide away, making a read error possible. This sequence joins TRBV2 and TRBJ1-2; 11 bases match TRBD1. V was clipped by 6 bases and J by 4 bases; unmatched bases: 4. The germline V gene has CDR1 SNHLY and CDR2 FYNNEI. The CDR3 has 14 residues. CDR3 nucleotides: TGTGCCAGCAGCCTCGGGACAGGGGGCTATGGCTACACCTTC. It translates to CASSLGTGGYGYTF.

The chain carries TRBV5-8 and TRBJ1-6, with D possibly being TRBD1 (5 bases). The ends were cut back, 3 bases at V and 0 bases at J, with 22 bases in the middle. Looked up from germline, CDR1 is SGHTS and CDR2 is YDEGEE. CDR3 length equals 20 residues. The CDR3 loop reads CASSYRGQTHEYSYNSPLHF. DNA of the CDR3: TGTGCCAGCAGCTATAGGGGCCAAACCCACGAATACTCCTATAATTCACCCCTCCACTTT.